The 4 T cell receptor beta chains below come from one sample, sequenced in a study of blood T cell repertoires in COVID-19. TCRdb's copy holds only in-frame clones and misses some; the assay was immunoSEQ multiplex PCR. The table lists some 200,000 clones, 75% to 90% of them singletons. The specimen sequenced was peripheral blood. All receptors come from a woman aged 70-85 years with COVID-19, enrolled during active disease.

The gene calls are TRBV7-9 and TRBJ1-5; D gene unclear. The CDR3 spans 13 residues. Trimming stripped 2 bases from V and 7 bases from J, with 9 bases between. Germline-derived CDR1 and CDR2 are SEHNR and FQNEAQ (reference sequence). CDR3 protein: CASSLSGGQPQHF. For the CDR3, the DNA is TGTGCCAGCAGCTTAAGCGGCGGGCAGCCCCAGCATTTT.

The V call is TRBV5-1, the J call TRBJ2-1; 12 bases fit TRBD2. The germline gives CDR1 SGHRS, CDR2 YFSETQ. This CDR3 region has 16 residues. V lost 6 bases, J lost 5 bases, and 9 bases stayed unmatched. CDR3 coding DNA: TGCGCCAGCAACGGGCTAGCGGGAGGGCCTGACAATGAGCAGTTCTTC. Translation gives CASNGLAGGPDNEQFF.

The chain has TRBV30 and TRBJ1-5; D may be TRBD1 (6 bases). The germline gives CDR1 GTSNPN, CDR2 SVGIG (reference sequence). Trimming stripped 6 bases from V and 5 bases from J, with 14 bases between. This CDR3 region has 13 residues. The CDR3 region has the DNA TGTGCCTGCAGGGGATGGGGCGATCAGCCCCAGCATTTT. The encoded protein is CACRGWGDQPQHF.

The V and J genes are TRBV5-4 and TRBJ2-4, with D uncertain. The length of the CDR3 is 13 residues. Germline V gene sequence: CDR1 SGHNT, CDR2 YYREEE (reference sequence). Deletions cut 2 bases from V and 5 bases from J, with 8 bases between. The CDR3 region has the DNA TGTGCCAGCAGCTTTGGGCATGAAAACATTCAGTACTTC. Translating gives CASSFGHENIQYF.